Here is one T cell receptor beta chain with its context. What it recognizes is unknown. This sample is drawn from a study of T-cell reconstitution after alpha-beta-depleted transplantation in children. Preparation of the TCRbeta library involved a method that used unique molecular identifiers. TCRdb ran MiXCR on the PCR reads and lists one entry per CDR3 protein. The table lists approximately 430,000 distinct CDR3 sequences, around 15% of them singletons. Germline-derived CDR1 and CDR2 are SGHVS and FQNEAQ. V lost 1 base, J lost 1 base, and 3 bases stayed unmatched. The CDR3 consists of 16 residues. Study-level results: T-cell counts and diversity were attributed mostly to newly produced T cells one year after transplant. The origin of high day-60 TCRbeta diversity in some patients lay in surviving recipient T cells and thymic progenitors. By about two months after transplant, alpha-beta T cells reportedly arose from several hundred graft clones that had expanded.

The TCR was taken from a boy under two years old who had a stem cell transplant for Wiskott-Aldrich syndrome, so the T cells may come from the graft donor. The chain joins TRBV7-8 to TRBJ2-5; 10 bases fit TRBD2. Specimen: PBMCs, mostly from graft donor cells, collected 360 days after TCRalphabeta/CD19-depleted stem cell transplant. The CDR3 here is CASSLDGLAAQETQYF. The CDR3 nucleotides read TGTGCCAGCAGCTTAGATGGACTAGCGGCCCAAGAGACCCAGTACTTC.